The rows below give T cell receptor beta chains drawn from one sample of a study of cytomegalovirus exposure and HLA in healthy donors. Produced via immunoSEQ multiplex PCR; TCRdb's table is partial and in-frame only. The sample records approximately 160,000 clones, about 80% being singletons. Sequencing was done on a sample of PBMCs. The source of these receptors is a man aged 25-40 years in good health and CMV-seropositive. Both conserved end residues are part of each CDR3. Each record gives: D gene, V gene, J gene, CDR3 protein, CDR3 DNA. D genes are given only for firm matches.

D: TRBD2
V: TRBV10-3
J: TRBJ2-1
CDR3: CAISEGREHNEQFF
DNA: TGTGCCATCAGTGAGGGGCGGGAGCACAATGAGCAGTTCTTC

D: -
V: TRBV6-5
J: TRBJ2-2
CDR3: CASSYGQGGNTGELFF
DNA: TGTGCCAGCAGTTACGGGCAGGGTGGGAACACCGGGGAGCTGTTTTTT

D: -
V: TRBV19
J: TRBJ2-3
CDR3: CASSIGADPDTQYF
DNA: TGTGCCAGTAGTATAGGGGCAGACCCAGATACGCAGTATTTT

D: -
V: TRBV11-2
J: TRBJ1-3
CDR3: CASSPTGTGNTIYF
DNA: TGTGCCAGCAGCCCTACAGGGACTGGAAACACCATATATTTT

D: TRBD2
V: TRBV27
J: TRBJ2-5
CDR3: CASSLVTSGETLQETQYF
DNA: TGTGCCAGCAGTTTAGTGACTAGCGGGGAAACTCTCCAAGAGACCCAGTACTTC

D: TRBD2
V: TRBV6-5
J: TRBJ2-7
CDR3: CASSYQTSAYYEQYF
DNA: TGTGCCAGCAGTTACCAGACTAGCGCGTACTACGAGCAGTACTTC

D: TRBD2
V: TRBV11-2
J: TRBJ2-3
CDR3: CAAGRVAGGLDTQYF
DNA: TGTGCCGCGGGAAGGGTAGCGGGGGGTTTAGATACGCAGTATTTT

D: TRBD2
V: TRBV25-1
J: TRBJ2-7
CDR3: CASSGEGGSLYEQYF
DNA: TGTGCCAGCAGTGGAGAGGGCGGGAGTCTCTACGAGCAGTACTTC

D: -
V: TRBV11-2
J: TRBJ1-1
CDR3: CASSPGTEAFF
DNA: TGTGCCAGCAGCCCCGGCACTGAAGCTTTCTTT

D: -
V: TRBV28
J: TRBJ2-7
CDR3: CASSRGAGNEQYF
DNA: TGTGCCAGCAGCAGGGGTGCAGGGAACGAGCAGTACTTC

D: -
V: TRBV2
J: TRBJ2-1
CDR3: CASTGGYNEQFF
DNA: TGTGCCAGCACTGGCGGGTACAATGAGCAGTTCTTC

D: -
V: TRBV11-3
J: TRBJ1-6
CDR3: CASSLGQGYSPLHF
DNA: TGTGCCAGCAGCTTAGGCCAGGGTTATTCACCCCTCCACTTT

D: -
V: TRBV10-1
J: TRBJ2-5
CDR3: CATSPGGYQETQYF
DNA: TGCGCCACTTCGCCTGGGGGGTACCAAGAGACCCAGTACTTC

D: -
V: TRBV5-8
J: TRBJ2-7
CDR3: CASSLTGREVGYEQYF
DNA: TGTGCCAGCAGCCTGACAGGGCGGGAGGTCGGCTACGAGCAGTACTTC

D: -
V: TRBV7-2
J: TRBJ1-2
CDR3: CASSLVGQKYGYTF
DNA: TGTGCCAGCAGCTTAGTAGGACAGAAATATGGCTACACCTTC

D: TRBD2
V: TRBV27
J: TRBJ2-1
CDR3: CASLAAYAMRDNEQFF
DNA: TGTGCCAGCCTAGCGGCCTACGCCATGAGGGACAATGAGCAGTTCTTC